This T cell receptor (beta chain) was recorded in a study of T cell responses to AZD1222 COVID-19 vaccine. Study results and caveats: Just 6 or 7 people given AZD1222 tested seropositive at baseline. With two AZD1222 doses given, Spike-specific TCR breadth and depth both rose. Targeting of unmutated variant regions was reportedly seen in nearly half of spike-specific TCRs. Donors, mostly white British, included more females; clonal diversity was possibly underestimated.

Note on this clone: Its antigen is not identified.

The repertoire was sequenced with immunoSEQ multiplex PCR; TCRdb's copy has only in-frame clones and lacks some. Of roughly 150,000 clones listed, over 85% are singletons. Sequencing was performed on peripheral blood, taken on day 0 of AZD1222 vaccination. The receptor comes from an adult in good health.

The CDR3 region is CASSPNTDRGRWTEAFF. The CDR3 coding sequence is TGTGCCAGCAGCCCTAACACGGACAGGGGGCGTTGGACTGAAGCTTTCTTT. This chain links TRBV7-9 with TRBJ1-1; 11 nucleotides line up with TRBD1. There are 17 residues in the CDR3. CDR1 is SEHNR and CDR2 is FQNEAQ in the germline V gene (reference sequence). V gave up 5 bases and J gave up 5 bases; unmatched junction bases: 13.